This T cell receptor beta chain derives from a study of blood T cells in healthy people across ages. Concerning this clonotype: The junction shows a germline mismatch at one end, possibly a read error.

The CDR3 has 11 residues. The germline V gene has CDR1 MNHEY and CDR2 SMNVEV (reference sequence). Combining a sample-barcoded 5' primer with a J-beta primer mix, a second PCR ran for roughly 7 to 12 cycles. MiXCR was run by TCRdb on the 5' RACE reads, yielding one entry per CDR3 protein. The data contain hundreds of thousands of distinct CDR3 sequences, just under 25% of them singletons. The data also belong to a second study, concerning T cells of mothers and their children.

This clonotype originated in a boy aged 5 to 17 in good health. The chain couples TRBV27 to TRBJ2-5; D is possibly TRBD2 (5 bases). The material sequenced was blood. This CDR3 is CASSFEGSNYF. The CDR3 bases are TGTGCCAGCAGTTTTGAGGGCTCCAATTATTTC.